This T cell receptor beta chain came from a study of blood T cell repertoires in COVID-19. Study context: Samples taken during acute and convalescent COVID-19 were collected in the United States, Italy and Spain.

Assay: immunoSEQ multiplex PCR; the TCRdb copy retains only in-frame clones and omits some. The sample contains 100,000 to 150,000 clones, approximately 88% of which appear only once. The receptor was derived from a man aged 50 to 59 with acute or convalescent COVID-19. Material for sequencing was peripheral blood.

The CDR3 DNA is TGTGCCAGCAGCACAGGACAGGTCACTGAAGCTTTCTTT. It is translated as CASSTGQVTEAFF. V gene TRBV11-2 combines with J gene TRBJ1-1; 7 bases are a match to TRBD1. Trimming removed 5 bases from V and 4 bases from J; junction bases left unmatched: 4. The germline CDR1 and CDR2 sequences are SGHAT and FQNNGV. CDR3 length: 13 residues.